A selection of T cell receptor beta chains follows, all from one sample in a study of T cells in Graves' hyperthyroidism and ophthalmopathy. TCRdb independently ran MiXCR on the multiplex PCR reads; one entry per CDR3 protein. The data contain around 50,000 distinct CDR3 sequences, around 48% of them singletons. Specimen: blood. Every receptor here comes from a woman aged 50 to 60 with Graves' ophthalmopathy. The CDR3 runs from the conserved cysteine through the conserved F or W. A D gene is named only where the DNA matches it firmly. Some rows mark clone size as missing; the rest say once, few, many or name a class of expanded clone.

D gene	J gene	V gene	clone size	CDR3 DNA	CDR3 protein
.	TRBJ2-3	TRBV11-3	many	TGTGCCAGCAGCAAAACGGGACTCATCACAGATACGCAGTATTTT	CASSKTGLITDTQYF
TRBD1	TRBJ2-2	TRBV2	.	TGTGCCAGCAGTCCGGGACAGTACGACGGGGAGCTGTTTTTT	CASSPGQYDGELFF
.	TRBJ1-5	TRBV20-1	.	TGCAGTGTAGGAGGGGGTCAGCCCCAGCATTTT	CSVGGGQPQHF
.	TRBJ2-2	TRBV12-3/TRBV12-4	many	TGTGCCAGCAGCCCCGCTGGGGGTGGGGAGCTGTTTTTT	CASSPAGGGELFF
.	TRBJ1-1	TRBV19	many	TGTGCCAGTAGCCCTATCGCGGGAATCGGCACTGAAGCTTTCTTT	CASSPIAGIGTEAFF
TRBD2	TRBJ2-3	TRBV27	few	TGTGCCAGCAGTCTCCGGGGAGCGGGGGAGATCACAGATACGCAGTATTTT	CASSLRGAGEITDTQYF
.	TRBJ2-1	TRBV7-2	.	TGTGCCAGCAGTCCGGAACTCAATCAGCAGTTCTTC	CASSPELNQQFF
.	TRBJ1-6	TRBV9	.	TGTGCCAGCAGCCCAACTTCAACTACAGGGATTTACCTCCACTTT	CASSPTSTTGIYLHF
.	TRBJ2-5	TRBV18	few	TGTGCCAGCTCACCAGGTCTGGGATCAGAGACCCAGTACTTC	CASSPGLGSETQYF
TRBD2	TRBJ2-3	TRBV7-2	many	TGTGCCAGCAGCTTAGGACTAGCGGGAGGGCCGGTCACAGATACGCAGTATTTT	CASSLGLAGGPVTDTQYF
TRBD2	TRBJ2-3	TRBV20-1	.	TGCAGTGCTTCGGGACTAGCGGGGCGGAACACAGATACGCAGTATTTT	CSASGLAGRNTDTQYF
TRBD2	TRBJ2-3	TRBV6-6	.	TGTGCCAGCAGTACGGGACTAGCGGAGAGCACAGATACGCAGTATTTT	CASSTGLAESTDTQYF
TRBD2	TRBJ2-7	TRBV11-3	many	TGTGCCAGCAGTCTACTAGCGGGAGGACCCTCCTACGAGCAGTACTTC	CASSLLAGGPSYEQYF
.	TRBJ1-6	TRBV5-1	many	TGCGCCAGCAGCTTGGTTCAGAGCAACTCACCCCTCCACTTT	CASSLVQSNSPLHF
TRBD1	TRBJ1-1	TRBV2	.	TGTGCCAGCAGTGAAATAGGACAGGGAACTGAAGCTTTCTTT	CASSEIGQGTEAFF
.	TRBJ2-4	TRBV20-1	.	TGCAGTGCCCCGACGGGGGCGGTGGACCTTCAAAACATTCAGTACTTC	CSAPTGAVDLQNIQYF
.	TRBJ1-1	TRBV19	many	TGTGCCAGTAGCGCCAGGTCGCAGTTGAACACTGAAGCTTTCTTT	CASSARSQLNTEAFF
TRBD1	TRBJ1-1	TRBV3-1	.	TGTGCCAGCAGCCCCGGGACAGTAATTTCGGCTTGCTTT	CASSPGTVISACF
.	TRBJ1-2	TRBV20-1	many	TGCAGTGCTCCCGCTGGGGCAGCTCAAAGTCCCTATGGCTACACCTTC	CSAPAGAAQSPYGYTF
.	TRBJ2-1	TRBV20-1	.	TGCAGTGCTAGGAGAGGCGGGGGACAATACAATGAGCAGTTCTTC	CSARRGGGQYNEQFF
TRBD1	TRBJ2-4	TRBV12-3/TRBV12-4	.	TGTGCCAGCAGTTTAAGGACAGGGGGCATTCAGTACTTC	CASSLRTGGIQYF
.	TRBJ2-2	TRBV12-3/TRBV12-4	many	TGTGCCAGCAGTGAACCCCCAGGGTCGGGCACCGGGGAGCTGTTTTTT	CASSEPPGSGTGELFF
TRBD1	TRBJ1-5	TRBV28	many	TGTGCCAGCAGACCAACGGACAGGGGAATCAATCAGCCCCAGCATTTT	CASRPTDRGINQPQHF
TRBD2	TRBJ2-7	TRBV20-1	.	TGCAGTGCTAGAGATGGGAGGGCGACCCGCGAGCAGTACTTC	CSARDGRATREQYF
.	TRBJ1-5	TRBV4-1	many	TGCGCCAGCAGCCAAGCAGCGCTTGGGAGCAATCAGCCCCAGCATTTT	CASSQAALGSNQPQHF
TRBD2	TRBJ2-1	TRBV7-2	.	TGTGCCAGCAGCGTTAAGCCCGGGACTAGCGACGATGAGCAGTTCTTC	CASSVKPGTSDDEQFF
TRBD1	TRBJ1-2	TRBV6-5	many	TGTGCCAGCAGTTCCAGGAAACAGGGGGCAGGATATGGCTACACCTTC	CASSSRKQGAGYGYTF
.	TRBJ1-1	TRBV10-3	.	TGTGCCATCACCTCCCCGGGCGTGAACACGGAAGCTTTCTTT	CAITSPGVNTEAFF
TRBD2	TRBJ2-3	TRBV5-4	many	TGTGCCAGCAGCCCCAAGCCAGGGCTAGCGGGGCGAACAGATACGCAGTATTTT	CASSPKPGLAGRTDTQYF
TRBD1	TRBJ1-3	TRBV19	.	TGTGCCAGTAGTATGGGACAGGTACAAGGAAACACCATATATTTT	CASSMGQVQGNTIYF
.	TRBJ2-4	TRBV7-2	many	TGTGCCAGCAGCTTACGGCCCGTGGCCAAAAACATTCAGTACTTC	CASSLRPVAKNIQYF
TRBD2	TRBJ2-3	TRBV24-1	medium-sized	TGTGCCACCAGTGGCGGGAGCGGGACTAGCACAGATACGCAGTATTTT	CATSGGSGTSTDTQYF
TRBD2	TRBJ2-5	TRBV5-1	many	TGCGCCAGCAGCCAAGACCCGGGGGGAGAGACCCAGTACTTC	CASSQDPGGETQYF
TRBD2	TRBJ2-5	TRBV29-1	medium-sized	TGCAGCGTAGGACTAGCGGGGGATAGGACCCAGTACTTC	CSVGLAGDRTQYF
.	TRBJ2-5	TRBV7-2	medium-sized	TGTGCCAGCAGCTCTCGCGGGGAGACCCAGTACTTC	CASSSRGETQYF
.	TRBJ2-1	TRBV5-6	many	TGTGCCAGCAGTCGTGGGAACTACAATGAGCAGTTCTTC	CASSRGNYNEQFF
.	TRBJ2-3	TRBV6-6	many	TGTGCCAGCAGTTACCTGTGGCGGTGGCGCGCCCGCACAGATACGCAGTATTTT	CASSYLWRWRARTDTQYF
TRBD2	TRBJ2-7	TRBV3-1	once	TGTGCCTGCCGTAGCGGGGGAGCCTACGAGCAGTACTTC	CACRSGGAYEQYF
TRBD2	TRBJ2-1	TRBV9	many	TGTGCCAGCAGCGTAGGTCTAGCGGGAGGTGTTGAGCAGTTCTTC	CASSVGLAGGVEQFF
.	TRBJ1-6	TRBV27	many	TGTGCCAGCAGTCCTCAGGCCCCAAGGACCTATAATTCACCCCTCCACTTT	CASSPQAPRTYNSPLHF
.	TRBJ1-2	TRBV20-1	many	TGCAGTGCTAGAGAAAAGAGGAACTATGGCTACACCTTC	CSAREKRNYGYTF
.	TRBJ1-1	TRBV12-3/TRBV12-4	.	TGTGCTAGTGCCCGCGGGGCAGGCACTGAAGCTTTCTTT	CASARGAGTEAFF
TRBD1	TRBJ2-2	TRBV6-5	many	TGTGCCAGCTCCACGGGGACAGGGGTGTTGTTTTTT	CASSTGTGVLFF
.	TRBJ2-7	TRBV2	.	TGTGCCAGCAGTGAAGGGGCCTCATCCGAGCAGTACTTC	CASSEGASSEQYF
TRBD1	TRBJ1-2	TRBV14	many	TGTGCCAGCAGCCCAATTTTGGGACAGGGGGCTGGCTACACCTTC	CASSPILGQGAGYTF
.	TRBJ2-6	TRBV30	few	TGTGCCTGGACCCTAGCTGGGGCCAACGTCCTGACTTTC	CAWTLAGANVLTF
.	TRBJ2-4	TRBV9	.	TGTGCCAGCAGCGTGGGCCTAGGGATTCAGTACTTC	CASSVGLGIQYF
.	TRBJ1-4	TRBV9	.	TGTGCCAGCAGCGTAGGGGGTCCTAATGAAAAACTGTTTTTT	CASSVGGPNEKLFF
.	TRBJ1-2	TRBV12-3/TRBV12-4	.	TGTGCCAGCAGTTTAGCGGCACAGATCTACACCTTC	CASSLAAQIYTF
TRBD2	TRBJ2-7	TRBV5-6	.	TGTGCCAGCAGCTGGGCTAGCGGGAGGTCGGGCACCGGGGAGCTGTACTTC	CASSWASGRSGTGELYF
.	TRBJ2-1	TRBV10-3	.	TGTGCCATCAGACTAGCCGAGCCCTACAATGAGCAGTTCTTC	CAIRLAEPYNEQFF
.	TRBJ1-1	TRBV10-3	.	TGTGCCATCAGTGAGAGTGACACGCGGGCTTTCTTT	CAISESDTRAFF
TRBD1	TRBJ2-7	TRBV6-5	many	TGTGCCAGCAGTTACTCAGGACAGGGTTTCTCCTACGAGCAGTACTTC	CASSYSGQGFSYEQYF